This is a list of T cell receptor beta chains from one sample in a study of T-cell memory formation after mild COVID-19. A single record per CDR3 protein comes from TCRdb applying MiXCR to the 5' RACE reads. The table includes roughly 410,000 distinct CDR3 sequences, 20% to 30% detected once. The sequenced material came from PBMCs or a T cell subset sorted from them (not recorded which). The receptor set was obtained from an adult woman who had mild COVID-19 (a few samples of this study predate the infection). Cell type and time point are not known. Each CDR3 is given with its conserved first and last residue. Fields, in order: D gene, J gene, clone size, V gene, CDR3 protein, CDR3 DNA. The D gene is left open where the match is weak. Some rows have no size entry. The others give once, few or many, or a class for an expanded clone.

D gene: .; J gene: TRBJ1-5; clone size: few; V gene: TRBV29-1; CDR3 protein: CSGSRGPNQPQHF; CDR3 DNA: TGCAGCGGTTCGCGGGGCCCCAATCAGCCCCAGCATTTT
D gene: TRBD2; J gene: TRBJ2-1; clone size: few; V gene: TRBV12-3/TRBV12-4; CDR3 protein: CASILATSGRNEQFF; CDR3 DNA: TGTGCCAGCATCCTGGCGACTAGCGGGAGGAATGAGCAGTTCTTC
D gene: .; J gene: TRBJ2-3; clone size: .; V gene: TRBV5-1; CDR3 protein: CASSFAVATDTQYF; CDR3 DNA: TGCGCCAGCAGCTTCGCGGTGGCCACAGATACGCAGTATTTT
D gene: TRBD1; J gene: TRBJ1-2; clone size: .; V gene: TRBV7-3; CDR3 protein: CASSVDRAENGYTF; CDR3 DNA: TGTGCCAGCAGCGTGGACAGGGCGGAAAATGGCTACACCTTC
D gene: TRBD2; J gene: TRBJ2-2; clone size: .; V gene: TRBV24-1; CDR3 protein: CATGRDSNTGELFF; CDR3 DNA: TGTGCCACCGGGAGGGATAGCAACACCGGGGAGCTGTTTTTT
D gene: TRBD1; J gene: TRBJ2-5; clone size: .; V gene: TRBV5-1; CDR3 protein: CASSIRQGEETQYF; CDR3 DNA: TGCGCCAGCAGCATACGACAGGGTGAGGAGACCCAGTACTTC
D gene: .; J gene: TRBJ1-5; clone size: few; V gene: TRBV12-3/TRBV12-4; CDR3 protein: CASSLTISVNQPQHF; CDR3 DNA: TGTGCCAGCAGTTTGACGATTTCGGTGAATCAGCCCCAGCATTTT
D gene: .; J gene: TRBJ1-1; clone size: few; V gene: TRBV6-5; CDR3 protein: CASSYSELNTEAFF; CDR3 DNA: TGTGCCAGCAGTTATTCAGAATTGAACACTGAAGCTTTCTTT
D gene: .; J gene: TRBJ2-1; clone size: few; V gene: TRBV7-9; CDR3 protein: CASSFGGAGLNEQFF; CDR3 DNA: TGTGCCAGCAGCTTCGGAGGGGCCGGGTTGAATGAGCAGTTCTTC
D gene: .; J gene: TRBJ2-5; clone size: .; V gene: TRBV5-1; CDR3 protein: CASSFHLRETRETQYF; CDR3 DNA: TGCGCCAGCAGCTTCCACCTAAGGGAAACTAGAGAGACCCAGTACTTC